A selection of T cell receptor beta chains follows, all from one sample in a study of OX40 agonist ivuxolimab in advanced cancers. TCRdb keeps only in-frame clones here, not all; method: immunoSEQ multiplex PCR. The data show approximately 94,000 clones, with roughly 80% seen just once and approximately 1.2% held by the top ten. The source was CD4+ or CD8+ T cells sorted from blood, collected in a trial of the OX40 agonist ivuxolimab. These TCRs come from an adult with an advanced solid tumor such as melanoma, head and neck, liver or kidney cancer. Both conserved end residues are part of each CDR3. The order of the fields is V gene, J gene, clone size, D gene, CDR3 DNA, CDR3 protein. A D gene is named only where the DNA matches it firmly. The listing skips clone size in some rows; elsewhere it reads once, few, many or a size class.

V: TRBV18
J: TRBJ1-1
size: once
D: TRBD1
DNA: TGTGCCAGCTCACCCATGACAGGGGTGGGCACTGAAGCTTTCTTT
CDR3: CASSPMTGVGTEAFF

V: TRBV5-8
J: TRBJ2-5
size: -
D: -
DNA: TGTGCCAGCAGCTTGGGGCGGAGGGAGACCCAGTACTTC
CDR3: CASSLGRRETQYF

V: TRBV4-2
J: TRBJ2-1
size: -
D: -
DNA: TGTGCCAGCAGCCCCACCTCGGCTCTCCCCTCTTCTAATGAGCAGTTCTTC
CDR3: CASSPTSALPSSNEQFF

V: TRBV4-3
J: TRBJ2-3
size: once
D: -
DNA: TGCGCCAGCAGCCCCATGCCGCTCGGAGCAGCAGATACGCAGTATTTT
CDR3: CASSPMPLGAADTQYF

V: TRBV9
J: TRBJ2-2
size: -
D: -
DNA: TGTGCCAGCAGCCGGTACACCGGGGAGCTGTTTTTT
CDR3: CASSRYTGELFF

V: TRBV19
J: TRBJ2-7
size: once
D: -
DNA: TGTGCCAGTAGTATAGATGCCTCCACAGGGTACTTTTACGAGCAGTACTTC
CDR3: CASSIDASTGYFYEQYF

V: TRBV10-2
J: TRBJ2-1
size: -
D: -
DNA: TGCGCCAGCAGTGAGGGGAACTACAATGAGCAGTTCTTC
CDR3: CASSEGNYNEQFF

V: TRBV6-1
J: TRBJ1-1
size: -
D: -
DNA: TGTGCCAGCAGTGAAGCAGAATGGAGAACTGAAGCTTTCTTT
CDR3: CASSEAEWRTEAFF

V: TRBV5-4
J: TRBJ2-1
size: -
D: -
DNA: TGTGCCAGCAGCTTGGGGGGGACGGGTTTTAATGAGCAGTTCTTC
CDR3: CASSLGGTGFNEQFF

V: TRBV2
J: TRBJ2-1
size: -
D: -
DNA: TGTGCCAGCAGTGTTTCTCGAAACGACAGGAGCTCCTACAATGAGCAGTTCTTC
CDR3: CASSVSRNDRSSYNEQFF

V: TRBV5-1
J: TRBJ2-1
size: once
D: -
DNA: TGCGCCAGCAGCTTGGGGGGATTTACGTACAATGAGCAGTTCTTC
CDR3: CASSLGGFTYNEQFF

V: TRBV30
J: TRBJ2-3
size: once
D: -
DNA: TGTGCCTGGAGTGGGTTGACAGATACGCAGTATTTT
CDR3: CAWSGLTDTQYF

V: TRBV10-3
J: TRBJ1-5
size: few
D: -
DNA: TGTGCCATCAGTGAGTCAAGAGATCAGCCCCAGCATTTT
CDR3: CAISESRDQPQHF

V: TRBV15
J: TRBJ2-3
size: -
D: TRBD2
DNA: TGTGCCACCAGCAGAGTCATACTAGCGGGGGACACAGATACGCAGTATTTT
CDR3: CATSRVILAGDTDTQYF

V: TRBV4-2
J: TRBJ2-3
size: -
D: TRBD2
DNA: TGTGCCAGCAGCCAACCGAGCGGGGGTGGCCCAGATACGCAGTATTTT
CDR3: CASSQPSGGGPDTQYF

V: TRBV5-1
J: TRBJ1-3
size: once
D: -
DNA: TGCGCCAGCAGCTTGGGGCCGGGGTCCTCTGGAAACACCATATATTTT
CDR3: CASSLGPGSSGNTIYF

V: TRBV7-3
J: TRBJ2-6
size: -
D: -
DNA: TGTGCCAGCAGCTCTCGTGCTATGTCTGGGGCCAACGTCCTGACTTTC
CDR3: CASSSRAMSGANVLTF

V: TRBV11-2
J: TRBJ2-7
size: -
D: TRBD1
DNA: TGTGCCAGCAGCGTTTTGACAGGGGACGAGCAGTACTTC
CDR3: CASSVLTGDEQYF

V: TRBV7-9
J: TRBJ2-3
size: -
D: TRBD1
DNA: TGTGCCAGCAGCCGTCCGGGACAGGGGGTCACCACGCAGTATTTT
CDR3: CASSRPGQGVTTQYF

V: TRBV4-3
J: TRBJ2-3
size: -
D: -
DNA: TGCGCCAGCAGCCAAAACAGGGTCCCCACAGATACGCAGTATTTT
CDR3: CASSQNRVPTDTQYF

V: TRBV5-6
J: TRBJ1-2
size: -
D: TRBD1
DNA: TGTGCCAGCAGCTCGACAGGGGGCATTGGCTACACCTTC
CDR3: CASSSTGGIGYTF

V: TRBV5-8
J: TRBJ1-5
size: -
D: -
DNA: TGTGCCAGCAGCTTGACTAGCCCTCAGCCCCAGCATTTT
CDR3: CASSLTSPQPQHF

V: TRBV19
J: TRBJ2-4
size: -
D: -
DNA: TGTGCCAGTAGTGGGGGTGGAGGGGGCTTTGCCAAAAACATTCAGTACTTC
CDR3: CASSGGGGGFAKNIQYF

V: TRBV5-1
J: TRBJ1-4
size: -
D: -
DNA: TGCGCCAGCAGCAGGGACACCTGGGGGACTAATGAAAAACTGTTTTTT
CDR3: CASSRDTWGTNEKLFF

V: TRBV2
J: TRBJ1-6
size: -
D: TRBD1
DNA: TGTGCCAGCAGTGAATGGGACAGGGATTCACCCCTCCACTTT
CDR3: CASSEWDRDSPLHF

V: TRBV9
J: TRBJ1-2
size: -
D: TRBD1
DNA: TGTGCCAGCAGCGAAACAGGGACAGGTATGCATGGCTACACCTTC
CDR3: CASSETGTGMHGYTF

V: TRBV7-9
J: TRBJ1-2
size: -
D: TRBD1
DNA: TGTGCCAGCAGCTCCATAACAGGGGGTAATAACTATGGCTACACCTTC
CDR3: CASSSITGGNNYGYTF

V: TRBV15
J: TRBJ1-3
size: -
D: -
DNA: TGTGCCACCAGCAGATTAAGGGGTTCCTCTGGAAACACCATATATTTT
CDR3: CATSRLRGSSGNTIYF

V: TRBV7-6
J: TRBJ2-1
size: -
D: -
DNA: TGTGCCAGCAGCGTCAATCAGGGTAGCCCCTACAATGAGCAGTTCTTC
CDR3: CASSVNQGSPYNEQFF

V: TRBV6-1
J: TRBJ1-6
size: -
D: -
DNA: TGTGCCAGCAGTTCCCCGGGCTCCTATAATTCACCCCTCCACTTT
CDR3: CASSSPGSYNSPLHF

V: TRBV10-3
J: TRBJ2-5
size: -
D: -
DNA: TGTGCCTCCGGATCTGCGGAGACCCAGTACTTC
CDR3: CASGSAETQYF

V: TRBV9
J: TRBJ1-1
size: -
D: -
DNA: TGTGCCAGCAGCCCACGAACTATGAACACTGAAGCTTTCTTT
CDR3: CASSPRTMNTEAFF

V: TRBV10-3
J: TRBJ1-1
size: -
D: TRBD1
DNA: TGTGCCATCAGTGCAGTGGGACAGAAGAACACTGAAGCTTTCTTT
CDR3: CAISAVGQKNTEAFF

V: TRBV7-2
J: TRBJ2-1
size: -
D: TRBD1
DNA: TGTGCCAGCAACGACAGGGGGTTCGCCGTTGAGCAGTTCTTC
CDR3: CASNDRGFAVEQFF

V: TRBV6-5
J: TRBJ1-1
size: -
D: -
DNA: TGTGCCAGCAGTTACCAACGGGGGCGCAGCACTGAAGCTTTCTTT
CDR3: CASSYQRGRSTEAFF

V: TRBV2
J: TRBJ1-5
size: -
D: -
DNA: TGTGCCAGCAGTGATAGGACAGTTAGCAATCAGCCCCAGCATTTT
CDR3: CASSDRTVSNQPQHF

V: TRBV4-3
J: TRBJ2-1
size: -
D: -
DNA: TGCGCCAGCAGCCAGGCCGTGGGCCGATCAAACAATGAGCAGTTCTTC
CDR3: CASSQAVGRSNNEQFF

V: TRBV4-1
J: TRBJ2-3
size: -
D: -
DNA: TGCGCCAGCAGCCGCAAGTTTGTGTCAGAGGGAAGAGATACGCAGTATTTT
CDR3: CASSRKFVSEGRDTQYF

V: TRBV7-2
J: TRBJ2-1
size: -
D: -
DNA: TGTGCCAGCAGCTTAGCGCAATCAGGGTGGTTCTGGTTCTTC
CDR3: CASSLAQSGWFWFF

V: TRBV30
J: TRBJ1-1
size: few
D: -
DNA: TGTGCCTGGAGTGTACTCCAGGACTCTGAAGCTTTCTTT
CDR3: CAWSVLQDSEAFF

V: TRBV2
J: TRBJ1-4
size: once
D: TRBD1
DNA: TGTGCCAGCAAAGGGGGCACTAATGAAAAACTGTTTTTT
CDR3: CASKGGTNEKLFF

V: TRBV7-9
J: TRBJ1-2
size: -
D: -
DNA: TGTGCCAGCAGCTTAATGGACGGCAAAAACTATGGCTACACCTTC
CDR3: CASSLMDGKNYGYTF

V: TRBV19
J: TRBJ1-2
size: -
D: TRBD1
DNA: TGTGCCAGTAGTATTTCAACAGGGGGCTATGGCTACACCTTC
CDR3: CASSISTGGYGYTF

V: TRBV6-5
J: TRBJ1-3
size: -
D: -
DNA: TGTGCCAGCAGTTACCCAGGCTCTGGAAACACCATATATTTT
CDR3: CASSYPGSGNTIYF

V: TRBV4-2
J: TRBJ2-1
size: -
D: TRBD2
DNA: TGTGCCAGCAGCCAGGGTATGGCGGGGGTGTACAATGAGCAGTTCTTC
CDR3: CASSQGMAGVYNEQFF

V: TRBV7-3
J: TRBJ1-6
size: few
D: -
DNA: TGTGCCAGCAGCCAAGTCGGGGGGACTTCACCCCTCCACTTT
CDR3: CASSQVGGTSPLHF